This is a list of T cell receptor beta chains from one sample in a study of blood T cell repertoires in COVID-19. TCRdb's copy holds only in-frame clones and misses some; the assay was immunoSEQ multiplex PCR. The sample carries fewer than 250,000 clones, 83% recorded once. Specimen: PBMCs or T cells enriched from blood (not recorded which). All receptors come from a woman in her thirties or forties who had been exposed to COVID-19. The CDR3 runs from the conserved cysteine through the conserved F or W. The order of the fields is clone size, V gene, J gene, D gene, CDR3 protein. The D gene is left open where the match is weak. Size is omitted from some rows. Given values are once, few, many or a class for expanded clones.

.	TRBV30	TRBJ2-5	TRBD2	CAWSGTSGGFWETQYF
.	TRBV19	TRBJ1-2	.	CASREPLSYGYTF
.	TRBV29-1	TRBJ2-5	TRBD2	CSVASGLAGERTQYF
.	TRBV7-8	TRBJ2-3	.	CASSLARLPLEQYF
.	TRBV6-5	TRBJ1-1	TRBD1	CASRLLIQGDTEAFF
few	TRBV11-2	TRBJ1-2	.	CASSHARANYGYTF
.	TRBV2	TRBJ1-3	TRBD1	CASSDPQGGGNTIYF
.	TRBV4-1	TRBJ1-5	.	CASSPATDQPQHF
.	TRBV7-2	TRBJ1-6	TRBD1	CASSSHPPDRVASPLHF
.	TRBV5-1	TRBJ1-1	.	CASSLAAGMNTEAFF
.	TRBV7-2	TRBJ2-2	.	CASSLAQGSGELFF
.	TRBV7-6	TRBJ1-1	TRBD1	CARGQGVTEAFF
.	TRBV7-2	TRBJ1-1	.	CASSLVGREDTEAFF
.	TRBV19	TRBJ1-6	TRBD1	CASRDRGISSYNSPLHF
.	TRBV6-1	TRBJ1-2	.	CASSERPGQGLMKNYGYTF
.	TRBV19	TRBJ2-1	TRBD2	CASSVTSGSTGVDEQFF
.	TRBV18	TRBJ1-6	.	CASSPGDDGSPLHF
.	TRBV10-3	TRBJ2-7	TRBD2	CAIGGSGPTHSYEQYF
many	TRBV3-1/TRBV3-2	TRBJ1-5	TRBD1	CASSVGQGSQPQHF
.	TRBV12-3/TRBV12-4	TRBJ2-2	.	CASRPANTGELFF
.	TRBV25-1	TRBJ2-7	.	CASSEGAIYEQYF
.	TRBV3-1/TRBV3-2	TRBJ1-5	.	CASSLDSSSNQPQHF
.	TRBV27	TRBJ2-6	.	CASSLSSGGRSGANVLTF
.	TRBV10-3	TRBJ1-2	.	CALSRAGSHGYTF
.	TRBV4-2	TRBJ2-5	TRBD1	CASSRGDRGDETQYF
.	TRBV2	TRBJ1-6	.	CASTRARGESPLHF
.	TRBV4-3	TRBJ1-1	TRBD1	CASSQEGGRGNTEAFF
.	TRBV28	TRBJ1-1	TRBD1	CASRDSNTEAFF
.	TRBV12-3/TRBV12-4	TRBJ1-5	.	CASSLVGEQPQHF
.	TRBV5-4	TRBJ2-6	.	CASSWRDSGANVLTF
.	TRBV3-1/TRBV3-2	TRBJ1-4	.	CASSAEPRVANEKLFF
.	TRBV7-9	TRBJ1-4	TRBD1	CASSLGGQGGKLFF
.	TRBV5-1	TRBJ2-1	.	CASSQGQSSYNEQFF
.	TRBV5-4	TRBJ1-3	TRBD1	CASSPNRGGNTIYF
.	TRBV4-3	TRBJ2-7	TRBD1	CASSQMPGQSYEQYF
.	TRBV4-1	TRBJ1-2	TRBD1	CASSQPARDRENYGYTF
.	TRBV27	TRBJ2-1	TRBD2	CASSSLGAGAHNEQFF
.	TRBV7-3	TRBJ2-2	.	CASSLFRNTGELFF
.	TRBV19	TRBJ2-2	TRBD2	CASSIPLAGGPTNTGELFF
.	TRBV12-5	TRBJ2-2	TRBD1	CATHPGTGDTGELFF
.	TRBV5-4	TRBJ1-2	TRBD1	CASSLGGTGNYGYTF
.	TRBV12-5	TRBJ1-2	.	CASGFPAGYGLGYGYTF
.	TRBV29-1	TRBJ1-2	.	CSVEDPYDWSYGYTF
.	TRBV4-3	TRBJ1-1	.	CASSQAFSGNTEAFF
.	TRBV2	TRBJ1-5	TRBD1	CASSAGTGFEPQHF
.	TRBV11-2	TRBJ1-6	.	CASSFIPGGSRSPLHF
.	TRBV25-1	TRBJ1-6	TRBD1	CASSDARTGGRNSPLHF
.	TRBV27	TRBJ2-1	.	CASSRLPGDEQFF
.	TRBV2	TRBJ2-3	.	CASSVLAGTDTQYF
once	TRBV7-2	TRBJ1-5	TRBD1	CASSPTGQGGQPQHF
.	TRBV7-3	TRBJ1-1	TRBD1	CASSLTGGAVNTEAFF
.	TRBV4-3	TRBJ1-2	.	CASSQDLRRLANYGYTF
.	TRBV5-1	TRBJ1-2	TRBD1	CASSRGQGEANYGYTF